Following are 21 T cell receptor beta chains from one sample sequenced in a study of blood T cell repertoires in COVID-19. The method was immunoSEQ multiplex PCR; TCRdb's version includes in-frame clones alone and lacks a portion of them. The sample has about 220,000 clones; approximately 80% are singletons. Sequencing input: PBMCs or T cells enriched from blood (not recorded which). The receptors were gathered from a woman aged 55-75 years who had recovered from COVID-19.

This chain joins TRBV3-1 (or the pseudogene TRBV3-2) and TRBJ1-6, with TRBD1 matching 10 bases. Germline values: CDR1 LGHDT, CDR2 YNNKEL (reference sequence). The CDR3 sequence is 15 residues long. V shed 4 bases, J shed 7 bases, and the junction held 4 bases outside the gene matches. CDR3 region: CASSRGQGENSPLHF. For the CDR3, the DNA is TGTGCCAGCAGCCGCGGACAGGGGGAGAATTCACCCCTCCACTTT.

This rearrangement joins TRBV5-1 to TRBJ2-7; 9 bases map to TRBD1. V lost 0 bases to trimming and J lost 6 bases; unmatched junction nucleotides: 1. The CDR3 is made up of 13 amino acids. CDR1 and CDR2 (germline): SGHRS, YFSETQ. CDR3 region: CASSLGDRVEQYF. The CDR3 coding sequence is TGCGCCAGCAGCTTGGGGGACAGGGTCGAGCAGTACTTC.

This clone was detected once. Written as DNA, the CDR3 is TGCGCCAGCAGCTCCGGGATGGCGGGGGCCACTGAAGCTTTCTTT. This encodes CASSSGMAGATEAFF. The chain uses TRBV5-1 and TRBJ1-1, with a tentative D call TRBD1 (6 bases). This CDR3 has 15 residues. V was pared by 3 bases and J by 4 bases, with 16 bases between. Germline-derived CDR1 and CDR2 are SGHRS and YFSETQ. Full variable domain (missing parts from reference TRBV5-1 and TRBJ1-1): KAGVTQTPRYLIKTRGQQVTLSCSPISGHRSVSWYQQTPGQGLQFLFEYFSETQRNKGNFPGRFSGRQFSNSRSEMNVSTLELGDSALYLCASSSGMAGATEAFFGQGTRLTVV.

CDR3 in DNA: TGTGCCAGCAGTTACCGTGGGGGGGACTATGGCTACACCTTC. The encoded protein is CASSYRGGDYGYTF. The gene calls are TRBV6-5 and TRBJ1-2; D is perhaps TRBD1 (5 bases). Germline values: CDR1 MNHEY, CDR2 SVGAGI. The CDR3 runs 14 residues. V was trimmed by 2 bases and J by 3 bases, leaving 10 bases between them.

V is TRBV4-1 and J is TRBJ2-5; 9 bases agree with TRBD1. Trimming removed 5 bases from V and 3 bases from J; junction bases left unmatched: 10. This CDR3 has 16 residues. The germline CDR1 and CDR2 sequences are MGHRA and YSYEKL. CDR3 DNA: TGCGCCAGCAGCTACGTTGGGAGGACAGGGGAAGAGACCCAGTACTTC. Translated, it gives CASSYVGRTGEETQYF.

The chain couples TRBV9 to TRBJ1-3, with D hard to call. CDR1 and CDR2 (germline): SGDLS, YYNGEE. Trimming cost V 4 bases and J 8 bases, with 13 bases left between them. The CDR3 is 13 amino acids. CDR3 region: CASSRYRQDTIYF. CDR3 DNA: TGTGCCAGCAGCCGGTACCGGCAGGACACCATATATTTT.

The chain is built from TRBV6-5 and TRBJ2-1; no firm D call. Germline V gene sequence: CDR1 MNHEY, CDR2 SVGAGI. The V end lost 0 bases, the J end lost 9 bases, and 9 bases lay between the germline ends. The CDR3 contains 13 residues. CDR3 amino acids: CASSYSGLSEQFF. The CDR3 nucleotides read TGTGCCAGCAGTTACTCCGGTTTGAGTGAGCAGTTCTTC.

The CDR3 region is CASSQDTVSNEQFF. DNA for the CDR3: TGTGCCAGCAGCCAAGACACGGTGAGCAATGAGCAGTTCTTC. V and J are TRBV14 and TRBJ2-1; D unresolved. The CDR3 contains 14 residues. Germline values: CDR1 SGHDN, CDR2 FVKESK. V was shortened by 0 bases and J by 6 bases, with 9 bases between the two germline ends. The entire variable domain, with the rest obtained from reference TRBV14 and TRBJ2-1, is as follows: EAGVTQFPSHSVIEKGQTVTLRCDPISGHDNLYWYRRVMGKEIKFLLHFVKESKQDESGMPNNRFLAERTGGTYSTLKVQPAELEDSGVYFCASSQDTVSNEQFFGPGTRLTVL.

The rearrangement uses TRBV12-5 and TRBJ1-2, with D possibly matching TRBD1 (6 bases). CDR1 LGHNT and CDR2 FRNRAP come from the germline V gene. This CDR3 is built from 17 residues. V shed 1 base and J shed 6 bases, with 21 bases lying between them. CDR3 DNA sequence: TGTGCTAGTGGTTTGGGGCTACGGACAGACAATAAGAATGGCTACACCTTC. Its translation is CASGLGLRTDNKNGYTF.

The V and J genes are TRBV10-1 and TRBJ2-7; TRBD2 might be the D (5 bases). CDR1 is WNHNN and CDR2 is SYGVQD in the germline V gene (reference sequence). CDR3 length: 12 amino acids. V lost 2 bases and J 8 bases, leaving 10 bases between the germline ends. The DNA for the CDR3 is TGCGCCAGCAGTGAGACCACGGGGAAGCAGTACTTC. This translates into CASSETTGKQYF.

The chain recombines TRBV14 with TRBJ1-1, with D maybe TRBD1 (5 bases). The CDR3 length is 17 residues. V lost 2 bases and J lost 4, with 20 bases in between. Per the germline V gene, CDR1 is SGHDN and CDR2 is FVKESK. CDR3 sequence reads: CASSQRVAGFGGTEAFF. CDR3 bases: TGTGCCAGCAGCCAACGGGTAGCGGGCTTCGGGGGCACTGAAGCTTTCTTT.

V usage is TRBV11-3 and J usage is TRBJ1-2; 11 bases match TRBD1. The CDR3 covers 18 residues. CDR1 is SGHNT and CDR2 is YENEEA in the germline V gene. The trim removed 1 base at V and 1 base at J, leaving 8 bases unmatched. The CDR3: CASSLAPGQGGLNYGYTF. The CDR3 DNA reads TGTGCCAGCAGCTTAGCCCCGGGACAGGGGGGCCTTAACTATGGCTACACCTTC. Combining the CDR3 with reference TRBV11-3 and TRBJ1-2 gives the whole variable domain EAGVVQSPRYKIIEKKQPVAFWCNPISGHNTLYWYLQNLGQGPELLIRYENEEAVDDSQLPKDRFSAERLKGVDSTLKIQPAELGDSAVYLCASSLAPGQGGLNYGYTFGSGTRLTVV.

The genes are TRBV19 and TRBJ2-7, with D possibly matching TRBD1 (6 bases). Germline values: CDR1 LNHDA, CDR2 SQIVND (reference sequence). The CDR3 loop spans 15 amino acids. Trimming stripped 3 bases from V and 0 bases from J, with 12 bases between. CDR3 sequence: CASSMVGGGSYEQYF. The CDR3 coding sequence is TGTGCCAGTAGTATGGTTGGGGGCGGCTCCTACGAGCAGTACTTC.

The chain links TRBV7-9 to TRBJ2-7; D is uncertain. The germline V and J ends were trimmed by 0 bases and 2 bases, with 8 bases remaining between them. This CDR3 region has 14 residues. Germline V gene sequence: CDR1 SEHNR, CDR2 FQNEAQ (reference sequence). The CDR3 bases are TGTGCCAGCAGCTTAGCGGGCCTCACCTACGAGCAGTACTTC. The encoded protein is CASSLAGLTYEQYF.

The chain recombines TRBV10-2 with TRBJ2-5; TRBD1 matches 10 bases. Germline trimming cut 6 bases from V and 4 bases from J; bases unmatched to any gene: 8. CDR1 is WSHSY and CDR2 is SAAADI in the germline V gene. The CDR3 extends over 15 amino acids. This CDR3 is CASSDGQGVGETQYF. The DNA of the CDR3 is TGCGCCAGCAGCGATGGACAGGGGGTCGGAGAGACCCAGTACTTC.

The chain couples TRBV3-1 (or the pseudogene TRBV3-2) to TRBJ1-3; 8 bases fit TRBD1. Germline CDR1 and CDR2: LGHDT and YNNKEL (reference sequence). The CDR3 is made up of 15 amino acids. V lost 3 bases to trimming and J lost 4 bases; unmatched junction nucleotides: 5. The CDR3 DNA is TGTGCCAGCAGCCAGGTGGACAGGGAGGGAAACACCATATATTTT. It encodes CASSQVDREGNTIYF.

The V gene is TRBV6-5, the J gene TRBJ1-2, with a possible D match to TRBD1 (6 bases). From germline, CDR1 is MNHEY and CDR2 SVGAGI. The CDR3 length is 14 residues. V shed 2 bases and J shed 4 bases, with 11 bases lying between them. The CDR3 sequence is CASSYVARGYGYTF. The DNA of the CDR3 is TGTGCCAGCAGTTACGTTGCCAGGGGCTATGGCTACACCTTC.

This clone was picked up one time. This chain links TRBV11-2 with TRBJ2-3; 8 bases map to TRBD1. The CDR3 is made up of 14 amino acids. With V trimmed by 5 bases and J by 0 bases, 1 base remained unmatched. Germline CDR1 SGHAT, CDR2 FQNNGV. DNA for the CDR3: TGTGCCAGCAGCCGGACAGGGAGCACAGATACGCAGTATTTT. It encodes CASSRTGSTDTQYF.

This chain connects TRBV7-3 to TRBJ1-2, with D maybe TRBD1 (5 bases). The CDR3 length is 14 residues. CDR1 and CDR2 from the germline V gene are SGHTA and FQGTGA. V was shortened by 5 bases and J by 1 base, with 11 bases between the two germline ends. The CDR3 reads CASSPGGSNYGYTF. CDR3 nucleotides: TGTGCCAGCAGCCCGGGGGGAAGTAACTATGGCTACACCTTC. The full variable domain, in which reference TRBV7-3 and TRBJ1-2 provide the parts outside the CDR3, is GAGVSQTPSNKVTEKGKYVELRCDPISGHTALYWYRQSLGQGPEFLIYFQGTGAADDSGLPNDRFFAVRPEGSVSTLKIQRTERGDSAVYLCASSPGGSNYGYTFGSGTRLTVV.

The CDR3 protein is CASSLADRDYGYTF. CDR3 DNA: TGTGCCAGCAGTTTAGCGGACAGGGACTATGGCTACACCTTC. The chain is built from TRBV28 and TRBJ1-2, with TRBD1 matching over 8 bases. V gave up 2 bases and J gave up 3 bases; unmatched junction bases: 2. Germline V CDR1 and CDR2: MDHEN, SYDVKM. This CDR3 comprises 14 residues.

The rearrangement uses TRBV21-1 and TRBJ1-1. TRBV21-1 is an annotated pseudogene. The CDR3 runs 13 residues. CDR3 sequence (DNA): TGTCTTATACTAGCCCGGGGGGCCACTGAAGCTTTCTTT. Protein product: CLILARGATEAFF.